This TCR beta chain was sequenced during a study of cytomegalovirus exposure and HLA in healthy donors. This CDR3 is 12 amino acids long. Deletions cut 6 bases from V and 5 bases from J, with 11 bases between. Germline lookup yields CDR1 MNHEY and CDR2 SVGAGI. The protocol was immunoSEQ multiplex PCR, while the TCRdb copy is restricted to in-frame clones and leaves out a portion. The data contain roughly 180,000 clones, roughly 84% of them singletons. The chain carries TRBV6-5 and TRBJ2-7; no definite D call. Sequenced: PBMCs. This clonotype was obtained from a man aged 18 to 35 in good health and CMV-seropositive. CDR3 in DNA: TGTGCCAGCAGAAGCAGTAGCAACGAGCAGTACTTC. This codes for CASRSSSNEQYF.